These T cell receptor beta chains were read from a single sample in a study of T cell repertoires in cytomegalovirus infection. TCRdb reprocessed the reads with MiXCR, giving one entry per CDR3 protein. The sample includes around 450,000 distinct CDR3 sequences, 11% of them seen just once. Sequencing was done on a sample of PBMCs. All receptors come from a human donor in good health (CMV status not recorded). Some clones in this sample may be carry-over from other donors' samples. Each CDR3 is given with its conserved first and last residue. D genes are given only for firm matches. A row's size may be missing; if present it is once, few, many or a size class.

J: TRBJ2-1; size: .; V: TRBV30; D: .; DNA: TGTGCCTGGAGTGTAGGGATAGGGGGCAATGAGCAGTTCTTC; CDR3: CAWSVGIGGNEQFF
J: TRBJ2-7; size: few; V: TRBV12-3/TRBV12-4; D: .; DNA: TGTGCCAGCAGTTTGACAGTGTCCTACGAGCAGTACTTC; CDR3: CASSLTVSYEQYF
J: TRBJ2-5; size: many; V: TRBV7-9; D: .; DNA: TGTGCCAGCAGCCCCACCAGGGGACTTTTCCAAGAGACCCAGTACTTC; CDR3: CASSPTRGLFQETQYF
J: TRBJ1-1; size: .; V: TRBV7-8; D: .; DNA: TGTGCCAGCAGCTTAGTTAGGAGCGGGGCGGGGGAAGCTTTCTTT; CDR3: CASSLVRSGAGEAFF
J: TRBJ2-7; size: many; V: TRBV7-8; D: TRBD2; DNA: TGTGCCAGCAGTCAGACTAGCGGGCGCCGCTACGAGCAGTACTTC; CDR3: CASSQTSGRRYEQYF
J: TRBJ2-5; size: many; V: TRBV4-2; D: TRBD2; DNA: TGTGCCAGCAGCCAAGATATTCGCAGCGGGAGGAAGACCCAGTACTTC; CDR3: CASSQDIRSGRKTQYF
J: TRBJ2-5; size: many; V: TRBV25-1; D: .; DNA: TGTGCCAGCAGTGAAACGGTGGAGACCCAGTACTTC; CDR3: CASSETVETQYF
J: TRBJ2-5; size: .; V: TRBV9; D: .; DNA: TGTGCCAGCAGCGTAGCATGGGGCCGGGAGACCCAGTACTTC; CDR3: CASSVAWGRETQYF
J: TRBJ2-1; size: few; V: TRBV19; D: TRBD2; DNA: TGTGCCAGTAGTATATTGGGTAGCGGGAGATTCATGGATGAGCAGTTCTTC; CDR3: CASSILGSGRFMDEQFF
J: TRBJ1-5; size: many; V: TRBV7-2; D: .; DNA: TGTGCCAGCAGCCGTGGACTCCTCCACGGGCAGCCCCAGCATTTT; CDR3: CASSRGLLHGQPQHF
J: TRBJ2-2; size: .; V: TRBV28; D: TRBD1; DNA: TGTGCCAGTTGGGGGACAGGGGTAGCCGGGGAGCTGTTTTTT; CDR3: CASWGTGVAGELFF
J: TRBJ1-1; size: many; V: TRBV4-1; D: .; DNA: TGCGCCAGCAGCCAAGATAGTACACTGAAAGCTTTCTTT; CDR3: CASSQDSTLKAFF
J: TRBJ2-1; size: .; V: TRBV12-5; D: TRBD2; DNA: TGTGCTAGTGGTTTGGTACTAGCGGTTGGCCCCAATGAGCAGTTCTTC; CDR3: CASGLVLAVGPNEQFF
J: TRBJ1-5; size: .; V: TRBV18; D: .; DNA: TGTGCCAGCTCACCAGGATCGGGATCTGATCAGCCCCAGCATTTT; CDR3: CASSPGSGSDQPQHF
J: TRBJ1-4; size: many; V: TRBV30; D: TRBD1; DNA: TGTGCCTGGAGGGGACAGGGGAGTACTAATGAAAAACTGTTTTTT; CDR3: CAWRGQGSTNEKLFF
J: TRBJ2-4; size: many; V: TRBV27; D: TRBD1; DNA: TGTGCCAGCAGTTCGATCACAGGGGTAGCCAAAAACATTCAGTACTTC; CDR3: CASSSITGVAKNIQYF
J: TRBJ2-5; size: many; V: TRBV5-1; D: .; DNA: TGCGCCAGCAGCTTTGGACAGCTCCAAGAGACCCAGTACTTC; CDR3: CASSFGQLQETQYF
J: TRBJ2-1; size: many; V: TRBV28; D: TRBD2; DNA: TGTGCCAGCAGTCCCCCCTCACCGGGACTAGCGGACAACAATGAGCAGTTCTTC; CDR3: CASSPPSPGLADNNEQFF
J: TRBJ1-6; size: few; V: TRBV19; D: TRBD1; DNA: TGTGCCAGTACCTGGGACAGGGGATATAATTCACCCCTCCACTTT; CDR3: CASTWDRGYNSPLHF
J: TRBJ2-5; size: many; V: TRBV11-2; D: TRBD1; DNA: TGTGCCAGCAGCTTAAGTATCGGGACAGGGGTAGAGACCCAGTACTTC; CDR3: CASSLSIGTGVETQYF
J: TRBJ1-2; size: many; V: TRBV29-1; D: .; DNA: TGCAGCGTTGTAGAGTCCTATGGCTACACCTTC; CDR3: CSVVESYGYTF
J: TRBJ2-3; size: few; V: TRBV11-3; D: .; DNA: TGTGCCAGCAGCTTACAGTATGGGGCAGATACGCAGTATTTT; CDR3: CASSLQYGADTQYF
J: TRBJ2-3; size: many; V: TRBV5-4; D: .; DNA: TGTGCCAGCAGCTTGGAGGCCACGGCGGGGGATACGCAGTATTTT; CDR3: CASSLEATAGDTQYF
J: TRBJ1-5; size: .; V: TRBV14; D: .; DNA: TGTGCCAGCAGCCAAGGGCCCCGTCAGCCCCAGCATTTT; CDR3: CASSQGPRQPQHF
J: TRBJ1-5; size: many; V: TRBV12-3/TRBV12-4; D: .; DNA: TGTGCCAGCAGTTGGGCAGGGGATGGTCAGCCCCAGCATTTT; CDR3: CASSWAGDGQPQHF
J: TRBJ1-1; size: many; V: TRBV25-1; D: .; DNA: TGTGCCAGCAGTAACTTAGGGGGATTTGGGTACACTGAAGCTTTCTTT; CDR3: CASSNLGGFGYTEAFF